This TCR beta chain comes out of a study of T cell repertoires in cytomegalovirus infection. Turning to the study itself: Matching HLA type, along with CMV infection, was indicated by public TCR beta signatures. Overall study results and limits: Within the response measured ex vivo, HLA-C-restricted CMV-specific TCR beta clonotypes were dominant. Pooled public TCR beta family frequency picked out CMV carriers with the relevant HLA.

This CDR3 region has 14 residues. Germline lookup yields CDR1 DFQATT and CDR2 SNEGSKA (reference sequence). Trimming left V 5 bases short and J 3 bases short, with 13 bases between. MiXCR was run by TCRdb on the reads, yielding one entry per CDR3 protein. Here the sample spans under 350,000 distinct CDR3 sequences, more than 9% being singletons. Comments on this clonotype: As yet, its antigen is unknown.

This chain joins TRBV20-1 and TRBJ2-2; possible D gene TRBD1, 8 bases. The sample taken for sequencing was PBMCs. This clonotype originated in a human donor in good health (CMV status not recorded). Some clones in this sample may be carry-over from other donors' samples. The chain's CDR3 is CSAWTGRDTGELFF. For the CDR3, the DNA is TGCAGTGCTTGGACAGGGAGGGACACCGGGGAGCTGTTTTTT.